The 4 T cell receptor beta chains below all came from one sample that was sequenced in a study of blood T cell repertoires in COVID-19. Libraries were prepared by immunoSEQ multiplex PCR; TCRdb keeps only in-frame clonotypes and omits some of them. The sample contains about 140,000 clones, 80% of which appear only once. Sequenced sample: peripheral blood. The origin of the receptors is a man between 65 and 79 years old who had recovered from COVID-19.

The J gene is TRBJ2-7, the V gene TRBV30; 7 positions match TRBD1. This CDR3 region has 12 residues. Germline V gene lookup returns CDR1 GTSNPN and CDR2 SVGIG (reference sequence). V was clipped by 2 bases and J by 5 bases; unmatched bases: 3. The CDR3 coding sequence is TGTGCCTGGAGTACAACAGGGGACGAGCAGTACTTC. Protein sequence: CAWSTTGDEQYF. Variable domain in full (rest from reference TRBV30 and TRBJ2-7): SQTIHQWPATLVQPVGSPLSLECTVEGTSNPNLYWYRQAAGRGLQLLFYSVGIGQISSEVPQNLSASRPQDRQFILSSKKLLLSDSGFYLCAWSTTGDEQYFGPGTRLTVT.

CDR3 sequence: CASSLGLAASTGELFF. CDR3 DNA sequence: TGTGCCAGCAGCTTAGGACTAGCGGCTTCCACCGGGGAGCTGTTTTTT. The gene calls are TRBV11-3 and TRBJ2-2; TRBD2 agrees at 9 bases. CDR1 SGHNT and CDR2 YENEEA come from the germline V gene. The junction had 4 bases not matched to a gene; V was cut back by 1 base and J by 4 bases. The CDR3 consists of 16 residues.

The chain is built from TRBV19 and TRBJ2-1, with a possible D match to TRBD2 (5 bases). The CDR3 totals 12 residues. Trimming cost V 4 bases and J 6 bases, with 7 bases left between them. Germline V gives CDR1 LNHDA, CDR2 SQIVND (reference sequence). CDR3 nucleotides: TGTGCCAGTAGTACGGACTCCAATGAGCAGTTCTTC. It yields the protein CASSTDSNEQFF. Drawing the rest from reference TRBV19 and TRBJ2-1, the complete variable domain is DGGITQSPKYLFRKEGQNVTLSCEQNLNHDAMYWYRQDPGQGLRLIYYSQIVNDFQKGDIAEGYSVSREKKESFPLTVTSAQKNPTAFYLCASSTDSNEQFFGPGTRLTVL.

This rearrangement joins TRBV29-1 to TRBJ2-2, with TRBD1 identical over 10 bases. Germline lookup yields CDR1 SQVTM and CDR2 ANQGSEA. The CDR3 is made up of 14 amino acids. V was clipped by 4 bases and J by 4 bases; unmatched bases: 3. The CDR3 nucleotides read TGCAGCGTTGGACAGGGGGCTGGCACCGGGGAGCTGTTTTTT. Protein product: CSVGQGAGTGELFF.